This T cell receptor beta chain was identified in a study of blood T cells in healthy people across ages. A second PCR, run for about 6 to 12 cycles, used a sample-barcoded 5' primer plus a J-beta primer mix. TCRdb processed the 5' RACE reads anew with MiXCR; each CDR3 protein has one entry. The sample contains about 830,000 distinct CDR3 sequences, about 62% of which appear only once. The CDR3 has 13 amino acids. With 7 bases removed from V and 5 bases from J, the gap between germline ends came to 15 bases. Germline V CDR1 and CDR2: DFQATT, SNEGSKA (reference sequence). The sample taken for sequencing was blood. The chain uses TRBV20-1 and TRBJ1-5; maybe TRBD1 (6 bases). The source is a man between 25 and 39 years old in good health. The CDR3 coding sequence is TGCAGTGTTGGGGGCGGGGGGCATCAGCCCCAGCATTTT. Protein: CSVGGGGHQPQHF.